The rows below give T cell receptor beta chains drawn from one sample of a study of patients and donors after allogeneic stem cell transplantation. One entry per CDR3 protein results from TCRdb running MiXCR on the RT-PCR reads. The data contain 2,500 to 3,500 distinct CDR3 sequences, 5% to 5.5% of them singletons. The specimen was blood, either unsorted or a sorted T cell fraction (not recorded which). The receptors derive from a human donor who was either an allogeneic HSCT recipient or a stem cell or donor lymphocyte infusion donor (not recorded which). It is not recorded whose cells these are; they may come from a transplant donor. CDR3s include the opening cysteine and the closing phenylalanine or tryptophan. Size values are once, few and many counts, or a class for expanded clones, and some rows have none.

V gene: TRBV29-1; clone size: medium-sized; CDR3 protein: CSIQGSGELFF
V gene: TRBV11-2; clone size: large; CDR3 protein: CASSPLTGNSYNEQFF
V gene: TRBV21-1; clone size: medium-sized; CDR3 protein: CASRGGLAGRNEQFF
V gene: TRBV13; clone size: medium-sized; CDR3 protein: CASSRGLAVEQYF
V gene: TRBV7-3; clone size: few; CDR3 protein: CASSLGPSTDTQYF
V gene: TRBV6-5; clone size: .; CDR3 protein: CASSYSFGGSAYEQYF
V gene: TRBV4-1; clone size: medium-sized; CDR3 protein: CASSQTRDSLNSPLHF
V gene: TRBV20-1; clone size: medium-sized; CDR3 protein: CSADPSTGADGNTIYF
V gene: TRBV5-1; clone size: .; CDR3 protein: CASSLVAGGPTDTQYF
V gene: TRBV9; clone size: .; CDR3 protein: CASSAPAGTSGRNNEQFF
V gene: TRBV10-3; clone size: medium-sized; CDR3 protein: CAISESGTHRGEQYF
V gene: TRBV5-1; clone size: .; CDR3 protein: CASSSGTGDGELFF
V gene: TRBV5-1; clone size: medium-sized; CDR3 protein: CASSLAGGVGVYEQYF
V gene: TRBV11-3; clone size: large; CDR3 protein: CASSPAGSSYNEQFF
V gene: TRBV7-3; clone size: few; CDR3 protein: CASSPNRDTQYF
V gene: TRBV29-1; clone size: medium-sized; CDR3 protein: CSAGQLDTQYF
V gene: TRBV7-2; clone size: medium-sized; CDR3 protein: CASSPFTDTQYF
V gene: TRBV7-2; clone size: .; CDR3 protein: CASSWMTGAVQPQHF
V gene: TRBV7-2; clone size: .; CDR3 protein: CASMSRQARTQYF
V gene: TRBV6-5; clone size: medium-sized; CDR3 protein: CASSYSVGYTYEQYF
V gene: TRBV10-3; clone size: medium-sized; CDR3 protein: CAISGRTGHEQYF
V gene: TRBV24-1; clone size: medium-sized; CDR3 protein: CATSSALGAHNEQFF
V gene: TRBV11-2; clone size: .; CDR3 protein: CASSFTGAYEQYF
V gene: TRBV6-2/TRBV6-3; clone size: medium-sized; CDR3 protein: CASRSGTSGYTDTQYF
V gene: TRBV5-1; clone size: medium-sized; CDR3 protein: CASSRSADTQYF
V gene: TRBV6-1; clone size: medium-sized; CDR3 protein: CASSEAASGVLNEQFF
V gene: TRBV12-3/TRBV12-4; clone size: medium-sized; CDR3 protein: CASSFGQGQETQYF
V gene: TRBV5-1; clone size: large; CDR3 protein: CASSRTGLNEQFF
V gene: TRBV6-2/TRBV6-3; clone size: few; CDR3 protein: CASKVHNEQFF
V gene: TRBV20-1; clone size: medium-sized; CDR3 protein: CSASLGTSGTYNEQFF
V gene: TRBV6-5; clone size: medium-sized; CDR3 protein: CASSSSRVNGELFF
V gene: TRBV10-3; clone size: medium-sized; CDR3 protein: CAISDSSGNTIYF
V gene: TRBV12-3/TRBV12-4; clone size: medium-sized; CDR3 protein: CASSLQGQGNEQFF
V gene: TRBV2; clone size: .; CDR3 protein: CASRQQGVSYEQYF
V gene: TRBV14; clone size: medium-sized; CDR3 protein: CASSQAGMNTEAFF
V gene: TRBV7-2; clone size: .; CDR3 protein: CASSLAGNTEAFF
V gene: TRBV7-2; clone size: few; CDR3 protein: CASSPGLLNTGELFF
V gene: TRBV30; clone size: medium-sized; CDR3 protein: CAWNRALNTEQFF
V gene: TRBV7-9; clone size: .; CDR3 protein: CASSSWQGQETQYF
V gene: TRBV5-1; clone size: .; CDR3 protein: CASSLGQRKETQYF
V gene: TRBV11-2; clone size: medium-sized; CDR3 protein: CASSLGQGLGYTF
V gene: TRBV12-3/TRBV12-4; clone size: few; CDR3 protein: CASSLRRQQETQYF
V gene: TRBV6-5; clone size: large; CDR3 protein: CASSLKRERPDTQYF
V gene: TRBV7-8; clone size: few; CDR3 protein: CASSLDGSLRYGYTF
V gene: TRBV12-3/TRBV12-4; clone size: .; CDR3 protein: CASRWESNQPQHF
V gene: TRBV6-6; clone size: medium-sized; CDR3 protein: CASSLGMNTEAFF
V gene: TRBV12-3/TRBV12-4; clone size: .; CDR3 protein: CASSFQGPYQPQHF
V gene: TRBV18; clone size: .; CDR3 protein: CASSPTISYEQYF
V gene: TRBV6-6; clone size: medium-sized; CDR3 protein: CASRSGPLAAGELFF
V gene: TRBV2; clone size: large; CDR3 protein: CASSDGASSYNEQFF
V gene: TRBV6-5; clone size: medium-sized; CDR3 protein: CASSPRGAGINEQFF
V gene: TRBV27; clone size: medium-sized; CDR3 protein: CASSGRLSSGANVLTF
V gene: TRBV5-1; clone size: medium-sized; CDR3 protein: CASSSTQPNSYEQYF